This T cell receptor (beta chain) was documented in a study of vaccination and CD4 T cells after COVID-19. Study-wide context: Each person enrolled got two BNT162b2 or mRNA-1273 vaccine doses. Study-level results: In convalescent patients, 304 of 307 vaccine-specific clones were mono-reactive for SARS-CoV-2 spike.

Remarks on this clonotype: Its specificity is not known.

Cultured CD4+ T cell DNA underwent sequencing with the Oncomine TCR Beta short-read assay. CD4+ T cells were cultured, and genomic DNA was extracted from them. TCRdb called the PCR reads again in MiXCR, with one record for every CDR3 protein. The sample records around 16,000 distinct CDR3 sequences, 45% to 60% being singletons. This CDR3 is 13 amino acids long. V was shortened by 2 bases and J by 4 bases, with 8 bases between the two germline ends. Germline CDR1 and CDR2: MRHNA and SNTAGT. The treatment is: roughly 10-day PBMC culture with coronavirus spike peptide pools or control peptides (ViraFEST assay).

This chain connects TRBV6-4 to TRBJ1-2; no reliable D call. Here the sequenced sample was CD4+ T cells from blood, cultured in vitro, taken before SARS-CoV-2 vaccination. The clonotype originates from a human donor who had recovered from COVID-19. The CDR3 DNA reads TGTGCCAGCAGTGACGGTGACGGCTATGGCTACACCTTC. Protein sequence: CASSDGDGYGYTF.